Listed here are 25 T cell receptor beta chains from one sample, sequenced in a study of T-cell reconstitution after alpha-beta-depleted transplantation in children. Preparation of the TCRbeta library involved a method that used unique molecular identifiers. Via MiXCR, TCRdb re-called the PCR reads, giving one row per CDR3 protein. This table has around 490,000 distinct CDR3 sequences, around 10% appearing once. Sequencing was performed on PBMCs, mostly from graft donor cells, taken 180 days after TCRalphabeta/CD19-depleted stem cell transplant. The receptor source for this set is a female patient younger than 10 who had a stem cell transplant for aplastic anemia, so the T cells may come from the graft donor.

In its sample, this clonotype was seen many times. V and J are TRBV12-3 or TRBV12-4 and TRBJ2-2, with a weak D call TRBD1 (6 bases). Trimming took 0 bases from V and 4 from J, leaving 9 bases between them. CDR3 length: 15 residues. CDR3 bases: TGTGCCAGCAGTTTAGCGGGGGCGGGCACCGGGGAGCTGTTTTTT. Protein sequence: CASSLAGAGTGELFF.

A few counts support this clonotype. The CDR3 sequence is CASSLLAGADEQFF. CDR3 nucleotide sequence: TGTGCCAGCAGTTTACTAGCGGGAGCCGATGAGCAGTTCTTC. The V gene is TRBV28, the J gene TRBJ2-1; 10 positions match TRBD2. Looked up from germline, CDR1 is MDHEN and CDR2 is SYDVKM. Trimming removed 2 bases from V and 8 bases from J; junction bases left unmatched: 3. CDR3 size: 14 residues. The entire variable domain, with the rest obtained from reference TRBV28 and TRBJ2-1, is as follows: DVKVTQSSRYLVKRTGEKVFLECVQDMDHENMFWYRQDPGLGLRLIYFSYDVKMKEKGDIPEGYSVSREKKERFSLILESASTNQTSMYLCASSLLAGADEQFFGPGTRLTVL.

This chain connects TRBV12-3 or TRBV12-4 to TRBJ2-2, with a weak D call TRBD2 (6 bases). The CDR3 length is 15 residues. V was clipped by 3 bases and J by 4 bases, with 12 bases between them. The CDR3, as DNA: TGTGCCAGCAGTTTGCGGGGAAGGGGCACCGGGGAGCTGTTTTTT. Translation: CASSLRGRGTGELFF.

CDR3 nucleotides: TGTGCCAGTACCAAGGGACAGCAGAACATTCAGTACTTC. Translating it yields CASTKGQQNIQYF. This chain links TRBV19 with TRBJ2-4; 7 bases match TRBD1. The CDR3 length is 13 residues. The germline V gene has CDR1 LNHDA and CDR2 SQIVND (reference sequence). The V segment lost 7 bases and the J segment 7 bases; nucleotides outside the gene matches: 7.

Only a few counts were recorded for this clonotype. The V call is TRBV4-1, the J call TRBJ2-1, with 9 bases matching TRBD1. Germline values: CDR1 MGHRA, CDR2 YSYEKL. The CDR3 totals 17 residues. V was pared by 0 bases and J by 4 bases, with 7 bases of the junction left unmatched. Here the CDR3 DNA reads TGCGCCAGCAGCCAAGATCAGGGACAGGGACCATACAATGAGCAGTTCTTC. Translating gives CASSQDQGQGPYNEQFF.

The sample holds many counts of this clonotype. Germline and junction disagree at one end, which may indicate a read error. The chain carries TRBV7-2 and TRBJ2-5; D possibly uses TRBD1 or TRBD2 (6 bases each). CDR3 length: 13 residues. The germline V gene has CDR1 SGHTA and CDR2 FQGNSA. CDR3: CASSLGGRETQYF. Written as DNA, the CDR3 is TGCGCCAGCAGTCTGGGGGGCAGGGAGACCCAGTACTTC.

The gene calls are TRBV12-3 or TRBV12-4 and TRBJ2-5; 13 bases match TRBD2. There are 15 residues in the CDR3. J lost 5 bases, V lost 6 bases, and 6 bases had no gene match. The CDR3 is CASRQLAGGKETQYF. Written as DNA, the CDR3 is TGTGCCAGCAGGCAACTAGCGGGAGGGAAGGAGACCCAGTACTTC.

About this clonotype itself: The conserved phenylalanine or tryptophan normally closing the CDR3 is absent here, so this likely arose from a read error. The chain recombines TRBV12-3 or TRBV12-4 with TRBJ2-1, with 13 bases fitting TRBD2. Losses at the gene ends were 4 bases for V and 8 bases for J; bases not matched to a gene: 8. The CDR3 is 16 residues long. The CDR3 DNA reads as TGTGCCAGCAGTTCACCCGGACTAGCGGGAGTCTATGAGCAGTTCATC. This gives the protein CASSSPGLAGVYEQFI.

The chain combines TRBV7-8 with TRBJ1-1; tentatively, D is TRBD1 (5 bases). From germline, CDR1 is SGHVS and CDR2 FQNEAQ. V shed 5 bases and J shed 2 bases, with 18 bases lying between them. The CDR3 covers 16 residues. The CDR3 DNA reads TGTGCCAGCAGCCCCATTAGACAGATTACAAACACTGAAGCTTTCTTT. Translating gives CASSPIRQITNTEAFF. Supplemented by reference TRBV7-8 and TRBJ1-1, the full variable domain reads GAGVSQSPRYKVAKRGQDVALRCDPISGHVSLFWYQQALGQGPEFLTYFQNEAQLDKSGLPSDRFFAERPEGSVSTLKIQRTQQEDSAVYLCASSPIRQITNTEAFFGQGTRLTVV.

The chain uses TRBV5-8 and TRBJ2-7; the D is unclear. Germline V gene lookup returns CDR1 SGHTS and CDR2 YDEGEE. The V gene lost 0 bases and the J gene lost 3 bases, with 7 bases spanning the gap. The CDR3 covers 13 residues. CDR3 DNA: TGTGCCAGCAGCTTGGAGTGGGTCTACGAGCAGTACGTC. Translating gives CASSLEWVYEQYV.

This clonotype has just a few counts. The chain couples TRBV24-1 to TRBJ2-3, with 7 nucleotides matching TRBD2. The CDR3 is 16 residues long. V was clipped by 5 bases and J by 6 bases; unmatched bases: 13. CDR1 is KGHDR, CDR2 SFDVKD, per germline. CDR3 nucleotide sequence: TGTGCCACCAGTGTCCTGACTGTCGGGGGGTCTGATACGCAGTATTTT. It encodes CATSVLTVGGSDTQYF.

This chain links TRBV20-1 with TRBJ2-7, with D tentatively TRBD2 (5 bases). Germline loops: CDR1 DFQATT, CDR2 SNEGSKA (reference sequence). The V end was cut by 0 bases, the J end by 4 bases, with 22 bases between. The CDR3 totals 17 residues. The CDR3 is CSARDPVRRTPTYEQYF. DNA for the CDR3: TGCAGTGCTAGAGATCCGGTTAGGAGGACGCCGACGTACGAGCAGTACTTC.

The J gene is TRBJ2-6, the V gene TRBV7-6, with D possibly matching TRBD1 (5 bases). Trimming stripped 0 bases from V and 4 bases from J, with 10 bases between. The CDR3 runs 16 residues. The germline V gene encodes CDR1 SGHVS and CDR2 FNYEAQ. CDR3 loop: CASSLAAGPGANVLTF. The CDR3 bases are TGTGCCAGCAGCTTAGCGGCAGGGCCCGGGGCCAACGTCCTGACTTTC.

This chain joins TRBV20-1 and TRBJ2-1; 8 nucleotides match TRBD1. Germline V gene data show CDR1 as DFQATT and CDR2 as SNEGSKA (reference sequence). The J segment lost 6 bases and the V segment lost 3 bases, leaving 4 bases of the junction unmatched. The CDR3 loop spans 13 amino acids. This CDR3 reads CSARDRDINEQFF. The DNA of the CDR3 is TGCAGTGCTAGGGACAGGGACATCAATGAGCAGTTCTTC.

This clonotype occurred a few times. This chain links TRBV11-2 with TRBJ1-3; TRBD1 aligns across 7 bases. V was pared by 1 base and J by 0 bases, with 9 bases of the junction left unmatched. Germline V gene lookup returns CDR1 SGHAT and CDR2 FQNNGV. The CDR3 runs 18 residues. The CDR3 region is CASSLVGTALISGNTIYF. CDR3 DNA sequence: TGTGCCAGCAGCTTAGTTGGGACAGCCTTAATCTCTGGAAACACCATATATTTT.

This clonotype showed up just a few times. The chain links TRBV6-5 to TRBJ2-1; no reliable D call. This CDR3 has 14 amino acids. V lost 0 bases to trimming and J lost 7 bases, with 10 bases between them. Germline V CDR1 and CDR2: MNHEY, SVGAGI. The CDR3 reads CASSYSGRFNEQFF. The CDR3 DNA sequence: TGTGCCAGCAGTTACTCGGGCCGCTTTAATGAGCAGTTCTTC.

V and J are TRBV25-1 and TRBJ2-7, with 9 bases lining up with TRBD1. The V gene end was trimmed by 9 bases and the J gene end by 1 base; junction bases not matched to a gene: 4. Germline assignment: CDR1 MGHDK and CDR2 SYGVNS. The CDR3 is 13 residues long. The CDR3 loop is CASDRGNSYEQYF. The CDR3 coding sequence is TGTGCCAGTGACAGGGGGAATTCCTACGAGCAGTACTTC.

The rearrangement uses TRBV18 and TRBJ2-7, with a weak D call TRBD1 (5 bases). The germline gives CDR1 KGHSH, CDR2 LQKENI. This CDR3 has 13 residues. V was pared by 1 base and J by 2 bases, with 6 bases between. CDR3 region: CASSPQTAYEQYV. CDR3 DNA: TGTGCCAGCTCACCACAGACAGCCTACGAGCAGTACGTC.

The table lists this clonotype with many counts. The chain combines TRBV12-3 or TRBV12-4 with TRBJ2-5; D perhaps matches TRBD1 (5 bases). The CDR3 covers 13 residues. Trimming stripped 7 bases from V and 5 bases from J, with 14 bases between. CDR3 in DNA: TGTGCCAGCATTTCCCAGGGTGGGGAGACCCAGTACTTC. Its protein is CASISQGGETQYF.

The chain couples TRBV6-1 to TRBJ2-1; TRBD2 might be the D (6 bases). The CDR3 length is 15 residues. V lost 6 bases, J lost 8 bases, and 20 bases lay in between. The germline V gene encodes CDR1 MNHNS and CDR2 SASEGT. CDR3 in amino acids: CASRRGGRIMDEQFF. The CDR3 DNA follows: TGTGCCAGCAGGCGGGGAGGACGGATCATGGATGAGCAGTTCTTC.

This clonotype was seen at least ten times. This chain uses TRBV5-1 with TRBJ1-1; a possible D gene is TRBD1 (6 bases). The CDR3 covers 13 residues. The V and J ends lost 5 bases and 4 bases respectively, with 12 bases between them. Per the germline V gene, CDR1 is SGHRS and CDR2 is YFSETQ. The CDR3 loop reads CASRPDRTTEAFF. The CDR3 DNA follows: TGCGCCAGCAGACCCGACAGGACCACTGAAGCTTTCTTT.

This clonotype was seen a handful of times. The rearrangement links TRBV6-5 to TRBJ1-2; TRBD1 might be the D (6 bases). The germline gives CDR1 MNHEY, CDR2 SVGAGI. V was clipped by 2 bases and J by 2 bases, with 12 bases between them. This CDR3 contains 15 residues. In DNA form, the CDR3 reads TGTGCCAGCAGTTACCCACGGGACACCAACTATGGCTACACCTTC. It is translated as CASSYPRDTNYGYTF.

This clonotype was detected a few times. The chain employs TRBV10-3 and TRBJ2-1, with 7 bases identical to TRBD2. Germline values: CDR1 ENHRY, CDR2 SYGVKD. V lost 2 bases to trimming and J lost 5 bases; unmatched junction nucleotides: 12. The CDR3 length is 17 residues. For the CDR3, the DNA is TGTGCCATCAGTGAGCGGGTTTTGCGGGGAGGGGACAATGAGCAGTTCTTC. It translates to CAISERVLRGGDNEQFF.

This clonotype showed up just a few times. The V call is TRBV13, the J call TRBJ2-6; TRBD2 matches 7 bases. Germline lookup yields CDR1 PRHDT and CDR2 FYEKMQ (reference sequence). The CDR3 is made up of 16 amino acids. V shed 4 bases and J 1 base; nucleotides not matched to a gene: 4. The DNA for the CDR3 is TGTGCCAGCAGCTGGGGGAGGGGTTCTGGGGCCAACGTCCTGACTTTC. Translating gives CASSWGRGSGANVLTF.

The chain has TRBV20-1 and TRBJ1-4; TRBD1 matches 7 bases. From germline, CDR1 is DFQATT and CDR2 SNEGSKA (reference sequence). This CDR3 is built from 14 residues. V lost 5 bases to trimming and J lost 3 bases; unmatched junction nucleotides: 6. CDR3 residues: CSAYQGVPNEKLFF. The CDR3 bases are TGCAGTGCTTACCAGGGGGTTCCTAATGAAAAACTGTTTTTT.